The rows below give T cell receptor beta chains drawn from one sample of a study of Tregs in tolerant kidney transplant recipients. Produced via immunoSEQ multiplex PCR; TCRdb's table is partial and in-frame only. This table holds approximately 98,000 clones, 90% found once. The sample in question was CD4+ T cells from blood, obtained before the transplant. These receptors all stem from a human donor who received a combined kidney and bone marrow transplant. Each CDR3 is given with its conserved first and last residue. The order of the fields is D gene, J gene, V gene, clone size, CDR3 protein, CDR3 DNA. The D gene is left open where the match is weak. Not every row has a clone size; where given, it reads once, few, many or a size class.

TRBD1 | TRBJ1-2 | TRBV28 | . | CASSPRDRAGYTF | TGTGCCAGCAGTCCCCGGGACAGGGCCGGCTACACCTTC
. | TRBJ1-2 | TRBV2 | . | CASSESKGDGYTF | TGTGCCAGCAGTGAATCGAAGGGAGACGGCTACACCTTC
. | TRBJ1-6 | TRBV5-4 | once | CASSLERGQRPLHF | TGTGCCAGCAGCTTGGAGAGGGGACAAAGGCCCCTCCACTTT
TRBD2 | TRBJ2-3 | TRBV27 | . | CASTLGGTGRGIGFTDTQYF | TGTGCCAGCACCCTGGGAGGGACGGGCCGAGGAATCGGGTTCACAGATACGCAGTATTTT
TRBD1 | TRBJ2-5 | TRBV7-9 | . | CASSYNPGQGIETQYF | TGTGCCAGCAGTTATAATCCGGGACAGGGGATAGAGACCCAGTACTTC
TRBD1 | TRBJ2-7 | TRBV6-5 | few | CASAPGGSYEQYF | TGTGCCAGCGCCCCAGGGGGCTCCTACGAGCAGTACTTC
. | TRBJ2-3 | TRBV5-1 | . | CASSLGGGRTDTQYF | TGCGCCAGCAGCTTGGGTGGCGGGCGCACAGATACGCAGTATTTT
. | TRBJ2-3 | TRBV5-1 | once | CASSLAEVTDTQYF | TGCGCCAGCAGCTTGGCGGAGGTCACAGATACGCAGTATTTT
. | TRBJ2-7 | TRBV4-1 | . | CASSPDKVYEQYF | TGCGCCAGCAGCCCCGACAAGGTTTACGAGCAGTACTTC
TRBD2 | TRBJ2-1 | TRBV9 | . | CASSPQTPSGDNNEQFF | TGTGCCAGCAGCCCGCAGACCCCTAGCGGGGACAACAATGAGCAGTTCTTC
TRBD1 | TRBJ2-7 | TRBV5-1 | . | CASSLSTGQGASYEQYF | TGCGCCAGCAGCTTGTCCACAGGACAGGGGGCGTCTTACGAGCAGTACTTC
. | TRBJ1-1 | TRBV18 | . | CASSPRREGNTEAFF | TGTGCCAGCTCACCACGCAGGGAGGGGAACACTGAAGCTTTCTTT
TRBD1 | TRBJ1-3 | TRBV27 | . | CASSLRGTGAGNTIYF | TGTGCCAGCAGTTTACGGGGGACAGGGGCTGGAAACACCATATATTTT
TRBD1 | TRBJ1-5 | TRBV6-1 | . | CASSGGTGFSNQPQHF | TGTGCCAGCAGTGGAGGGACAGGGTTTAGCAATCAGCCCCAGCATTTT
. | TRBJ2-3 | TRBV2 | . | CASSPGSGAPDTQYF | TGTGCCAGCAGCCCTGGTTCAGGGGCCCCGGATACGCAGTATTTT
. | TRBJ2-2 | TRBV5-5 | once | CASSLDVSGELFF | TGTGCCAGCAGCTTGGATGTGAGCGGGGAGCTGTTTTTT
. | TRBJ2-4 | TRBV28 | . | CASSIQRGIQYF | TGTGCCAGCAGTATACAACGAGGCATTCAGTACTTC
TRBD2 | TRBJ2-2 | TRBV9 | . | CASSVLSSGRAGELFF | TGTGCCAGCAGCGTTTTATCGTCGGGGAGGGCCGGGGAGCTGTTTTTT
TRBD1 | TRBJ2-7 | TRBV11-3 | . | CASFLLGTVSYEQYF | TGTGCCAGCTTTCTCCTGGGGACAGTCTCCTACGAGCAGTACTTC
TRBD2 | TRBJ2-3 | TRBV6-1 | . | CASSEQGGGTDTQYF | TGTGCCAGCAGTGAACAGGGAGGGGGCACAGATACGCAGTATTTT
. | TRBJ1-5 | TRBV19 | . | CASSIQGQSNQPQHF | TGTGCCAGTAGTATTCAGGGGCAGAGCAATCAGCCCCAGCATTTT
. | TRBJ1-4 | TRBV28 | . | CAGQTRDEKLFF | TGTGCCGGCCAAACGCGGGATGAAAAACTGTTTTTT
TRBD2 | TRBJ2-1 | TRBV9 | . | CASRRTSGLYNEQFF | TGTGCCAGCCGACGAACTAGCGGGCTCTACAATGAGCAGTTCTTC
TRBD1 | TRBJ1-2 | TRBV6-5 | . | CASSIRTGWGYGYTF | TGTGCCAGCAGCATCCGGACAGGGTGGGGGTATGGCTACACCTTC
. | TRBJ1-2 | TRBV6-5 | few | CASSTGAYGYTF | TGTGCCAGCAGTACCGGAGCCTATGGCTACACCTTC
TRBD1 | TRBJ2-1 | TRBV11-3 | . | CASSLDRTGGYNEQFF | TGTGCCAGCAGCTTAGACAGGACAGGGGGCTACAATGAGCAGTTCTTC
. | TRBJ2-2 | TRBV7-9 | . | CASRGTHAGDSGELFF | TGTGCCAGCAGGGGGACACATGCTGGGGATTCCGGGGAGCTGTTTTTT
TRBD2 | TRBJ2-7 | TRBV9 | . | CASSLLAGGSGEQYF | TGTGCCAGCAGCCTACTAGCGGGAGGATCTGGGGAGCAGTACTTC
TRBD1 | TRBJ1-2 | TRBV10-1 | . | CASSEDPATDRVHGYTF | TGCGCCAGCAGTGAGGACCCCGCCACCGACAGGGTCCATGGCTACACCTTC